This TCR beta chain stems from a study of beta chain features in type 1 diabetes. The authors sorted CD4+ naive, central memory, regulatory and stem cell-like memory cells via CD45RO/CCR7/CD25/CD127/CD95/CD27. As to this clone: The antigen is undetermined.

Reverse transcribing all isolated RNA meant expressed TCRB transcripts were sequenced. Clones were sequenced by immunoSEQ multiplex PCR, and TCRdb holds only the in-frame ones, with some missing. The sample records over 600,000 clones, under 15% being singletons. Germline CDR1 reads SGHAT; CDR2 reads FQNNGV. The ends were cut back, 8 bases at V and 13 bases at J, with 18 bases in the middle. This CDR3 has 13 amino acids. Study-level findings and limits: Naive, central memory and Treg TCRB repertoires seemed to resemble each other more closely in patients than they did in healthy donors. TCRB CDR3s from Type 1 diabetes patients were moderately but significantly shorter in all four CD4+ subsets. There were fewer insertions and more deletions at the VDJ junctions of type 1 diabetes patients.

Sequencing was carried out using naive CD4+ T cells from blood. The V gene is TRBV11-2, the J gene TRBJ1-6; D is uncertain. The sequence was collected from a man younger than 40 with type 1 diabetes. The DNA of the CDR3 is TGTGCCAGCTGTTTGGACCGCCTACCGCCCCTCCACTTT. Translated, it gives CASCLDRLPPLHF.